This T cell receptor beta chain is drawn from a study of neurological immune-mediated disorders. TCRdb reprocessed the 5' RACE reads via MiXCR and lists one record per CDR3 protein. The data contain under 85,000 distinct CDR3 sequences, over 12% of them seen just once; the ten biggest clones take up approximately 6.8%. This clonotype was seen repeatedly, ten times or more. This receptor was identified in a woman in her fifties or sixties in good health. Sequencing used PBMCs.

CDR3 in DNA: TGTGCCAGCAGCTTGAATAGTGGAGCTAACTATGGCTACACCTTC. Translated, it gives CASSLNSGANYGYTF. V gene TRBV5-6 combines with J gene TRBJ1-2, with no clear D. From germline, CDR1 is SGHDT and CDR2 YYEEEE. The CDR3 extends over 15 amino acids. Trimming removed 1 base from V and 0 bases from J, with 10 bases in between.